This T cell receptor beta chain appears in the sequencing data of a study of OX40 agonist ivuxolimab in advanced cancers. Points from the study as a whole: At 0.1 to 3.0 mg/kg, clonal expansion of CD4+ and CD8+ blood T cells had occurred by week 6.

Generated by immunoSEQ multiplex PCR, the TCRdb table keeps only in-frame clones and is missing some. In the table there are about 38,000 clones, 80% to 90% of which are singletons. This clone was picked up one time. Its antigen is as yet unknown. Germline V gene data show CDR1 as SGHNT and CDR2 as YYREEE (reference sequence). The CDR3 sequence is 15 residues long. Trimming cost V 9 bases and J 0 bases, with 15 bases left between them. The sequence was obtained from an adult with an advanced solid tumor such as melanoma, head and neck, liver or kidney cancer. V usage is TRBV5-4 and J usage is TRBJ2-2; no firm D call. The sequences come from CD4+ or CD8+ T cells sorted from blood, collected in a trial of the OX40 agonist ivuxolimab. The CDR3 DNA reads as TGTGCCACTTCGCACGCAACAACGAACACCGGGGAGCTGTTTTTT. Residues: CATSHATTNTGELFF.